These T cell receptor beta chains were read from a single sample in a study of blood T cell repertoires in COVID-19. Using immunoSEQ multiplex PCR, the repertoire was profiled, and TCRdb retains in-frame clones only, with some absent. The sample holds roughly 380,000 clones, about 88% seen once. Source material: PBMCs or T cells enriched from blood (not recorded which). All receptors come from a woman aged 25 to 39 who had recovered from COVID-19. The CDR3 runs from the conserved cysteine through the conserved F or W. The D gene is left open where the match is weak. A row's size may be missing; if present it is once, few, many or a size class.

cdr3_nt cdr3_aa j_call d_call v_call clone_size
TGCAGCGTTTGGACAGACTACAATGAGCAGTTCTTC CSVWTDYNEQFF TRBJ2-1 NA TRBV29-1 NA
TGTGCCAGCAGCCATTATGCTAGCGGGAGCTCCTACAATGAGCAGTTCTTC CASSHYASGSSYNEQFF TRBJ2-1 TRBD2 TRBV3-1/TRBV3-2 NA
TGTGCCAGTAGTCCGGGACTAGCGGGGGTATATGAGCAGTTCTTC CASSPGLAGVYEQFF TRBJ2-1 TRBD2 TRBV19 NA
TGCGCCAGCAGCTTCCTAGCGGACACCGGGGAGCTGTTTTTT CASSFLADTGELFF TRBJ2-2 TRBD2 TRBV5-1 NA
TGCGCCAGCAGCTTGGGGGCCGGGACAGGGGGCTTGAGGGAGCAGTACTTC CASSLGAGTGGLREQYF TRBJ2-7 TRBD1 TRBV5-1 NA
TGTGCCAGCAGTACTCCGACTAGCGGGGGGCGGGGTGGCACAGATACGCAGTATTTT CASSTPTSGGRGGTDTQYF TRBJ2-3 TRBD2 TRBV2 NA
TGTGCCAGCAGCCGCTACGACAGCGTCTCTGGAAACACCATATATTTT CASSRYDSVSGNTIYF TRBJ1-3 NA TRBV3-1/TRBV3-2 many
TGCGCCAGCAGCCAAGATCCGGGGACTAGCGTTTACAATGAGCAGTTCTTC CASSQDPGTSVYNEQFF TRBJ2-1 TRBD2 TRBV4-1 NA
TGTGCCAGCAGCTTAGCAGCGGGAGCTTTCTACGAGCAGTACTTC CASSLAAGAFYEQYF TRBJ2-7 TRBD2 TRBV11-2 NA
TGTGCCAGCAGCGTAATGGGCGGTCAAGGGGGCGAGCAGTACTTC CASSVMGGQGGEQYF TRBJ2-7 NA TRBV9 NA
TGTGCCAGCAGTCAGGGAGGGAGCAATCAGCCCCAGCATTTT CASSQGGSNQPQHF TRBJ1-5 NA TRBV3-1/TRBV3-2 NA
TGTGCCAGCAGTTCCCGGGGACAGTACTCTGGAAACACCATATATTTT CASSSRGQYSGNTIYF TRBJ1-3 TRBD1 TRBV28 NA
TGTGCCAGCAGTTTGGGGGGACAGGGCTCAGATACGCAGTATTTT CASSLGGQGSDTQYF TRBJ2-3 TRBD1 TRBV28 NA
TGTGCCAGCAGCCGTCAGGGTGACGAGCAGTACTTC CASSRQGDEQYF TRBJ2-7 NA TRBV16 NA
TGTGCCAGCAGTTCCACCGGGACTAGCGGGAGTTTACCCCACGAGCAGTACTTC CASSSTGTSGSLPHEQYF TRBJ2-7 TRBD2 TRBV28 NA
TGTGCCAGCAGTTTACTAGCGGGAGGACAGAGCTCCTACAATGAGCAGTTCTTC CASSLLAGGQSSYNEQFF TRBJ2-1 TRBD2 TRBV27 once
TGTGCCAGCAGTCTCGGGACAGCCTACGAGCAGTACTTC CASSLGTAYEQYF TRBJ2-7 TRBD1 TRBV27 NA
TGTGCCAGCAGTTCGGGACAGGGGGTATACAATGAGCAGTTCTTC CASSSGQGVYNEQFF TRBJ2-1 TRBD1 TRBV27 few
TGTGCCAGCAGTCCTAGCGGGAGCGGAGGCAATGAGCAGTTCTTC CASSPSGSGGNEQFF TRBJ2-1 TRBD2 TRBV27 NA
TGCGCCAGCAGCTTGATTCCAGGGTTGAACCAGCCCCAGCATTTT CASSLIPGLNQPQHF TRBJ1-5 NA TRBV5-1 NA
TGTGCCAGCAGCCCTGTGGGGGGACCGAACACTGAAGCTTTCTTT CASSPVGGPNTEAFF TRBJ1-1 NA TRBV2 NA
TGTGCCAGCAGGCCTCCGGGACTAGCTTACAATGAGCAGTTCTTC CASRPPGLAYNEQFF TRBJ2-1 TRBD2 TRBV28 once
TGTGCCAGCACCCAAAAGACAGTTAGCAATCAGCCCCAGCATTTT CASTQKTVSNQPQHF TRBJ1-5 NA TRBV6-5 once
TGTGCCAGCTCACAAAGACGACAGGATAATGAAAAACTGTTTTTT CASSQRRQDNEKLFF TRBJ1-4 NA TRBV18 once
TGTGCCAGCGTGGGGCCATCTAACTATGGCTACACCTTC CASVGPSNYGYTF TRBJ1-2 NA TRBV5-4 NA
TGCAGCGTTGAAAGGAGGGGGCAAGATGGTGAGCAGTTCTTC CSVERRGQDGEQFF TRBJ2-1 NA TRBV29-1 NA
TGTGCCAGCAGCTTAAGCCTCAGGGGGGACCAGGGCTACACCTTC CASSLSLRGDQGYTF TRBJ1-2 TRBD1 TRBV7-2 NA
TGTGCCAGCAGTCCCGGGACTACGCCTCAAGAGACCCAGTACTTC CASSPGTTPQETQYF TRBJ2-5 TRBD2 TRBV2 NA
TGTGCCAGCACGGCTCGGGGTAACACTGAAGCTTTCTTT CASTARGNTEAFF TRBJ1-1 NA TRBV6-5 NA
TGTGCCAGCAGCTTAGGGCAGGATTCCTACGAGCAGTACTTC CASSLGQDSYEQYF TRBJ2-7 NA TRBV7-3 NA
TGTGCCAGCAGTTTGCGCCTCTATGGCTACACCTTC CASSLRLYGYTF TRBJ1-2 NA TRBV28 NA
TGTGCCATCAGTGAGGGGACAGGGGACCAGCCCCAGCATTTT CAISEGTGDQPQHF TRBJ1-5 TRBD1 TRBV10-3 NA
TGTGCCAGCAGCTGGGACAAAGTAAACTCCTACAATGAGCAGTTCTTC CASSWDKVNSYNEQFF TRBJ2-1 NA TRBV7-9 NA
TGTGCCAGCAGCTCAGAGGACAGTCCCTACGAGCAGTACTTC CASSSEDSPYEQYF TRBJ2-7 NA TRBV7-9 NA
TGTGCCAGCAGTTTAATTGGGGGGGTCAACACTGAAGCTTTCTTT CASSLIGGVNTEAFF TRBJ1-1 NA TRBV27 NA
TGCGCCAGCAGTGATACTTCGGTGCCCTTATATTTT CASSDTSVPLYF TRBJ1-3 NA TRBV10-1 NA
TGTGCCAGCAGCCACCGGCGGGCTGCCATCAGCTCTGGAAACACCATATATTTT CASSHRRAAISSGNTIYF TRBJ1-3 NA TRBV7-9 NA
TGCGCTGCCACGGGCGGGGGCTCCTACGAGCAGTACTTC CAATGGGSYEQYF TRBJ2-7 TRBD2 TRBV10-2 NA
TGTGCCAGCAGTTACTCGAGGGAGGGAGGTAACAATCAGCCCCAGCATTTT CASSYSREGGNNQPQHF TRBJ1-5 NA TRBV6-2/TRBV6-3 NA
TGTGCCAGCAGCCAAATGCGGAGCTCCTACGAGCAGTACTTC CASSQMRSSYEQYF TRBJ2-7 NA TRBV3-1/TRBV3-2 NA
TGTGCCAGCAGCTACCGGACAGAGACCTCTGGAAACACCATATATTTT CASSYRTETSGNTIYF TRBJ1-3 NA TRBV9 NA
TGTGCCAGCAAATTGGCAGTAACGAACACCGGGGAGCTGTTTTTT CASKLAVTNTGELFF TRBJ2-2 NA TRBV2 NA
TGTGCCACCGAGACAGGGGAGGGTCAGCCCCAGCATTTT CATETGEGQPQHF TRBJ1-5 TRBD1 TRBV19 NA
TGTGCCAGCAGTGCCGACAGAATAATAGTCCACGAGCAGTACTTC CASSADRIIVHEQYF TRBJ2-7 NA TRBV28 NA
TGTGCCAGTAGCCCCTTTTTCGGGGTGGACACTGAAGCTTTCTTT CASSPFFGVDTEAFF TRBJ1-1 NA TRBV19 NA
TGTGCCAGCAGCTTAGACGGGAACACAGATACGCAGTATTTT CASSLDGNTDTQYF TRBJ2-3 NA TRBV11-3 few
TGTGCCAGCAGCTATGGGACTAGTGGGACGCAGTATTTT CASSYGTSGTQYF TRBJ2-3 TRBD2 TRBV11-3 NA
TGTGCCAGCAGCCCGGGGGGTCTGAGCTCCTACAATGAGCAGTTCTTC CASSPGGLSSYNEQFF TRBJ2-1 TRBD2 TRBV5-4 NA
TGTGCCAGCAGCCCAGAGGGAGGATGGGACACTGAAGCTTTCTTT CASSPEGGWDTEAFF TRBJ1-1 NA TRBV7-8 NA
TGTGCCAGCAGAACCGGGACACGCACCGGGGAGCTGTTTTTT CASRTGTRTGELFF TRBJ2-2 NA TRBV11-2 once
TGTGCCTGGAGTAGGGGTAACTATGGCTACACCTTC CAWSRGNYGYTF TRBJ1-2 NA TRBV30 NA
TGTGCCACTGGACAGGGGATGGGAACTAATGAAAAACTGTTTTTT CATGQGMGTNEKLFF TRBJ1-4 TRBD1 TRBV6-5 NA
TGTGCCAGCATCCAAGACAGGGCGGGCCAGCCCCAGCATTTT CASIQDRAGQPQHF TRBJ1-5 TRBD1 TRBV28 NA
TGTGCCAGCAGCCAAGCCGGGACAGGGGGCGCTTTGTATGGCTACACCTTC CASSQAGTGGALYGYTF TRBJ1-2 TRBD1 TRBV7-9 NA
TGTGCCAGCTCCCAACAGACTAGCGGGGGGGCCGATACGCAGTATTTT CASSQQTSGGADTQYF TRBJ2-3 TRBD2 TRBV18 NA
TGTGCCAGCAGCAAAAGGGCCGCGGGGACAGGGGTCGAGAACACTGAAGCTTTCTTT CASSKRAAGTGVENTEAFF TRBJ1-1 NA TRBV21-1 NA